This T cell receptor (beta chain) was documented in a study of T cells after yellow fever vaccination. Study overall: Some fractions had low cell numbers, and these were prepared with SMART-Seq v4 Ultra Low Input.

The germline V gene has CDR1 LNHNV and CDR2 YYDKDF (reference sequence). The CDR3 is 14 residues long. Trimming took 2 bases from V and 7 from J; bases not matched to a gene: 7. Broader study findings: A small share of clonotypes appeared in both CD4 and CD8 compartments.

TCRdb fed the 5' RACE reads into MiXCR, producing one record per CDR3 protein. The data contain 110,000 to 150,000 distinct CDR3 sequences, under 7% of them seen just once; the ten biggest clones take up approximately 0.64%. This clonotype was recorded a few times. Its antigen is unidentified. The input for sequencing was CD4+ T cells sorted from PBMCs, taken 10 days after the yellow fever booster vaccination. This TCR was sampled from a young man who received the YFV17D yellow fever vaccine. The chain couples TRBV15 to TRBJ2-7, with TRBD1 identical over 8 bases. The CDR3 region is CATSRRQGRREQYF. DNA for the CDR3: TGTGCCACCAGCAGAAGACAGGGGCGCAGGGAGCAGTACTTC. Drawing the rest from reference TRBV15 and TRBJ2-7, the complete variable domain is DAMVIQNPRYQVTQFGKPVTLSCSQTLNHNVMYWYQQKSSQAPKLLFHYYDKDFNNEADTPDNFQSRRPNTSFCFLDIRSPGLGDTAMYLCATSRRQGRREQYFGPGTRLTVT.